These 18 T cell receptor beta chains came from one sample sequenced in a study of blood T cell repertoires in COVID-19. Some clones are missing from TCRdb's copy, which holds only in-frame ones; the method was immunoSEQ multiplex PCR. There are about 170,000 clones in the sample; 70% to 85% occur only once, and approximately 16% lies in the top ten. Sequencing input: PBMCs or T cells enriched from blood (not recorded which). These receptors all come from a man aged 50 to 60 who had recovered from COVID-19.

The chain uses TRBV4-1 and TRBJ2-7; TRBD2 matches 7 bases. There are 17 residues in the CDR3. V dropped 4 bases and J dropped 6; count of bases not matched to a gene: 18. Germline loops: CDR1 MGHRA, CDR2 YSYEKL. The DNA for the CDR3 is TGCGCCAGCAGCCGAACCCCTGGGAGGGGTGCTTTGTCCGAGCAGTACTTC. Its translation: CASSRTPGRGALSEQYF.

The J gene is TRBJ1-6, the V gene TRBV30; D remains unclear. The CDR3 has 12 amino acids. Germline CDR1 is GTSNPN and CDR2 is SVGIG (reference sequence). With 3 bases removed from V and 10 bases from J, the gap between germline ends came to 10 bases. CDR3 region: CAWRTRGSPLHF. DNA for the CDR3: TGTGCCTGGAGGACGAGAGGGTCACCCCTCCACTTT.

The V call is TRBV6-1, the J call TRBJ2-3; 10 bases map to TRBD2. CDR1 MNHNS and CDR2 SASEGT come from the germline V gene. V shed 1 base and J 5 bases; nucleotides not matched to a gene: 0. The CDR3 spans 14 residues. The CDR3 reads CASSEGLAGDTQYF. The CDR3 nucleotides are TGTGCCAGCAGTGAAGGACTAGCGGGAGATACGCAGTATTTT.

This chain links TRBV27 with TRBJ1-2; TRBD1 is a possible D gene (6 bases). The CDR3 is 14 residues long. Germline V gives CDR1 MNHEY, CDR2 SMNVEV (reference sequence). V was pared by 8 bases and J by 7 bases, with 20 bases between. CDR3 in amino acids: CASRTDRLLGGYTF. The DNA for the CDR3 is TGTGCCAGCCGCACAGACAGGCTACTCGGTGGCTACACCTTC.

This CDR3 reads CATSSYELAGSYNEQFF. The CDR3 DNA is TGTGCCACCAGCTCATATGAGCTAGCGGGTAGCTACAATGAGCAGTTCTTC. The gene calls are TRBV15 and TRBJ2-1, with 8 positions matching TRBD2. This CDR3 spans 17 amino acids. The germline CDR1 and CDR2 sequences are LNHNV and YYDKDF (reference sequence). V dropped 5 bases and J dropped 3; count of bases not matched to a gene: 12.

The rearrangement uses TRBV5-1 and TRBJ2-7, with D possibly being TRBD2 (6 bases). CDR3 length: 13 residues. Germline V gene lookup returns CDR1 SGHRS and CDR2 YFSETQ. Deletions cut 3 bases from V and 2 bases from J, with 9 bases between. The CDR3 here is CASSWRAPYEQYF. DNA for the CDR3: TGCGCCAGCAGCTGGAGGGCCCCCTACGAGCAGTACTTC.

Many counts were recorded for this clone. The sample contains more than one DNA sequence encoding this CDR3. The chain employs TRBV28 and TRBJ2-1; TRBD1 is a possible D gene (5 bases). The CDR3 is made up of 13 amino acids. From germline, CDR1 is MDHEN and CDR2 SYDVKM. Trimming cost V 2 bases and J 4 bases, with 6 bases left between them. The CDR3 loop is CASSLDSYNEQFF. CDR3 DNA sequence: TGTGCCAGCAGTTTAGACAGTTACAATGAGCAGTTCTTC.

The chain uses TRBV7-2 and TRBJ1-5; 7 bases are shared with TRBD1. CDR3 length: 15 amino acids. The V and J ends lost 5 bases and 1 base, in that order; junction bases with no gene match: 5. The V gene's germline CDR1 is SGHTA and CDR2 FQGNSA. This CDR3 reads CASSPQGISNQPQHF. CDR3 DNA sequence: TGTGCCAGCAGCCCACAGGGGATCAGCAATCAGCCCCAGCATTTT.

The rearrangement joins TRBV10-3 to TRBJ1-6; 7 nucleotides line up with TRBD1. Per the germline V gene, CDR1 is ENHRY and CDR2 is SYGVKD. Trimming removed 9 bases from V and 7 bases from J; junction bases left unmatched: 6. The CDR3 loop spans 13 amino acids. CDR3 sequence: CAMNQGENSPLHF. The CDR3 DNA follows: TGTGCCATGAACCAGGGGGAAAATTCACCCCTCCACTTT.

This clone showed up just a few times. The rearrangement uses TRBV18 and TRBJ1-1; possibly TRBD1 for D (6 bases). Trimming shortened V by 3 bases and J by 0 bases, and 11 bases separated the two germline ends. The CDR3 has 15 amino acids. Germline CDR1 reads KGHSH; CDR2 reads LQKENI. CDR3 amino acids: CASSPMDRLNTEAFF. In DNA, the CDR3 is TGTGCCAGCTCACCCATGGACAGACTGAACACTGAAGCTTTCTTT.

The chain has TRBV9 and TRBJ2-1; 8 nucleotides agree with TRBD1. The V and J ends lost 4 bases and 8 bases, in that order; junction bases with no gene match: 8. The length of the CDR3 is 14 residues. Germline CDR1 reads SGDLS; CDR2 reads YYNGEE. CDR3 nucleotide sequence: TGTGCCAGCAGCCCGCAGGACAGGGAGGATGAGCAGTTCTTC. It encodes CASSPQDREDEQFF.

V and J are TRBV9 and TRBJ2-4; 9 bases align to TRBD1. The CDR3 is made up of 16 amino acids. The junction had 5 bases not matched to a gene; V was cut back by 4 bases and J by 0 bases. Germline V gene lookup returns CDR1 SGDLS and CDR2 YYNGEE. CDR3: CASSLGQGLAKNIQYF. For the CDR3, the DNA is TGTGCCAGCAGCCTGGGACAGGGATTAGCCAAAAACATTCAGTACTTC.

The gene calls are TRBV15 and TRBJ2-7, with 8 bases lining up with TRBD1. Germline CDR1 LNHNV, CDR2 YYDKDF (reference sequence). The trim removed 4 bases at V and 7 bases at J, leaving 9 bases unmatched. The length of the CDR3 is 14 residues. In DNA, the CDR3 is TGTGCCACCAGCACGGACAGGGCCATGGGGGAGCAGTACTTC. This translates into CATSTDRAMGEQYF.

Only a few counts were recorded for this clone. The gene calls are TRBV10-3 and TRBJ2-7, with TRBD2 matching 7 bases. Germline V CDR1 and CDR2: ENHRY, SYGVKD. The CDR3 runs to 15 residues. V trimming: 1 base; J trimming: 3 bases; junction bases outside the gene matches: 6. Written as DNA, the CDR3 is TGTGCCATCAGTGAGTTGCCTAGCGGAGACTACGAGCAGTACTTC. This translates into CAISELPSGDYEQYF.

CDR3 bases: TGCGCCAGCAGCCAAGTCCCGGGACAGGTGACCTACGAGCAGTACTTC. This codes for CASSQVPGQVTYEQYF. The chain employs TRBV4-1 and TRBJ2-7, with TRBD1 identical over 8 bases. This CDR3 has 16 amino acids. Germline loops: CDR1 MGHRA, CDR2 YSYEKL. V shed 1 base and J 2 bases; nucleotides not matched to a gene: 7.

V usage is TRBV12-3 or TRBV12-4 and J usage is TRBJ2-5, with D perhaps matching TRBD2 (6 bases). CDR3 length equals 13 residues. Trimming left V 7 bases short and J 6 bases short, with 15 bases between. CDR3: CASTLSLAQTQYF. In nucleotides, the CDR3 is TGTGCCAGCACCTTATCCCTAGCGCAGACCCAGTACTTC.

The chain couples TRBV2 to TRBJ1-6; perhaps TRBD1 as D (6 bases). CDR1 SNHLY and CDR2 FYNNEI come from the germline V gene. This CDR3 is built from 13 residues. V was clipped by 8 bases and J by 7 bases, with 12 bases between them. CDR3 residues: CASQAQGNSPLHF. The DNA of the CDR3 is TGTGCCAGCCAAGCACAGGGAAATTCACCCCTCCACTTT.

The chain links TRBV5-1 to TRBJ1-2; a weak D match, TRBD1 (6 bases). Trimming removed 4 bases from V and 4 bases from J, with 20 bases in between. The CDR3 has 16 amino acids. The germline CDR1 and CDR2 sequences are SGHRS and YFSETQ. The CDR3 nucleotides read TGCGCCAGCAGCGCTACATACTATGCAGGGGTCTATGGCTACACCTTC. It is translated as CASSATYYAGVYGYTF.